This T cell receptor (beta chain) emerged from a study of early T cells in non-severe SARS-CoV-2 infection. The CDR3 length is 13 residues. V gave up 5 bases and J gave up 5 bases, with 12 bases separating them. Germline assignment: CDR1 GTSNPN and CDR2 SVGIG (reference sequence). TCRdb fed the 5' RACE reads into MiXCR, producing one record per CDR3 protein. The sample shows approximately 33,000 distinct CDR3 sequences, roughly 5.6% of them seen only once. This clonotype came up many times. The chain uses TRBV30 and TRBJ2-2; a possible D gene is TRBD2 (6 bases). The sequencing input was whole blood. The clonotype comes from an adult who was a healthcare worker with PCR-confirmed SARS-CoV-2 infection or an uninfected control (not recorded which). In DNA, the CDR3 is TGTGCCTGGGGACGGGGGTGGACCGGGGAGCTGTTTTTT. This encodes CAWGRGWTGELFF.